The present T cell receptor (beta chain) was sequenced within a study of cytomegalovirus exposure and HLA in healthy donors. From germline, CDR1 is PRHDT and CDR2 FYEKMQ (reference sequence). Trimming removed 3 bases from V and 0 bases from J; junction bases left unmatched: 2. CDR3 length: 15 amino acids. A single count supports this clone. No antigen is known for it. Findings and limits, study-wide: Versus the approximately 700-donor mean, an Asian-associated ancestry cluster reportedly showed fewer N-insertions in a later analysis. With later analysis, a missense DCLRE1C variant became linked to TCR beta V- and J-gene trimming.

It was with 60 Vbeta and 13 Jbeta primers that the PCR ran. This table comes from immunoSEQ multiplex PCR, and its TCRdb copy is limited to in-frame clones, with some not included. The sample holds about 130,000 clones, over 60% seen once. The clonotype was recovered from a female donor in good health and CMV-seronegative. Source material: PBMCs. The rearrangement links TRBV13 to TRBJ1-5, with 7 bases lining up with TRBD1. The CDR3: CASSFGQASNQPQHF. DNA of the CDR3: TGTGCCAGCAGCTTCGGACAGGCTAGCAATCAGCCCCAGCATTTT.